The next 8 T cell receptor beta chains were all read from a single sample in a study of regulatory T cells in long-lasting Graves disease. Researchers made TCR beta libraries by using iRepertoire HTBI primers and running Arm-PCR on CDR3 regions. TCRdb passed the multiplex PCR reads through MiXCR, listing each CDR3 protein once. The sample holds some 340,000 distinct CDR3 sequences, roughly 25% seen once. Time point defined: persistent/refractory GD, antithyroid drugs over 5 years with positive TRAb. Scientists built the TCR library using RNA that was extracted from PBMCs. The sample was peripheral blood mononuclear cells (PBMCs), taken when the disease was refractory, from a patient treated with antithyroid drugs. These receptors were obtained from a woman in her thirties or forties with Graves disease.

A single count supports this clonotype. The gene calls are TRBV20-1 and TRBJ2-1; D may be TRBD2 (5 bases). V dropped 5 bases and J dropped 8 bases, with 10 bases sitting between them. Per the germline V gene, CDR1 is DFQATT and CDR2 is SNEGSKA (reference sequence). The CDR3 consists of 11 residues. The CDR3 DNA reads TGCAGTGCTCGACGGGGTCATGAGCAGTTCTTC. Protein product: CSARRGHEQFF.

This clonotype was recorded many times. The genes are TRBV28 and TRBJ2-2; D is unresolved. With 7 bases removed from V and 1 base from J, the gap between germline ends came to 7 bases. The CDR3 totals 13 residues. Germline V gene data show CDR1 as MDHEN and CDR2 as SYDVKM. CDR3 in amino acids: CASTDMNTGELFF. CDR3 DNA sequence: TGTGCCAGCACAGACATGAACACCGGGGAGCTGTTTTTT. Full variable domain (remainder filled in from reference TRBV28 and TRBJ2-2): DVKVTQSSRYLVKRTGEKVFLECVQDMDHENMFWYRQDPGLGLRLIYFSYDVKMKEKGDIPEGYSVSREKKERFSLILESASTNQTSMYLCASTDMNTGELFFGEGSRLTVL.

This rearrangement joins TRBV7-3 to TRBJ2-3, with 14 bases identical to TRBD2. Germline V gene data show CDR1 as SGHTA and CDR2 as FQGTGA. Trimming took 1 base from V and 10 from J; bases not matched to a gene: 7. This CDR3 has 16 residues. CDR3 DNA: TGTGCCAGCAGCTTAAGGGGGACTAGCGGGAGTATCGCGCAGTATTTT. This translates into CASSLRGTSGSIAQYF. Together with reference TRBV7-3 and TRBJ2-3, the CDR3 gives the full variable domain: GAGVSQTPSNKVTEKGKYVELRCDPISGHTALYWYRQSLGQGPEFLIYFQGTGAADDSGLPNDRFFAVRPEGSVSTLKIQRTERGDSAVYLCASSLRGTSGSIAQYFGPGTRLTVL.

The V gene is TRBV6-2 or TRBV6-3, the J gene TRBJ2-4, with 8 bases lining up with TRBD2. The germline CDR1 and CDR2 sequences are MNHEY and SVGEGT. The CDR3 is 15 amino acids. With V trimmed by 6 bases and J by 8 bases, 12 bases remained unmatched. The CDR3 bases are TGTGCCAGCAGGCGGGGGGCGACTAGTTGGGACATTCAGTACTTC. It encodes CASRRGATSWDIQYF.

At least ten counts were recorded for this clonotype. The V and J genes are TRBV12-3 or TRBV12-4 and TRBJ1-1; 12 bases agree with TRBD1. The CDR3 totals 13 residues. V was pared by 3 bases and J by 9 bases, with 2 bases of the junction left unmatched. In DNA form, the CDR3 reads TGTGCCAGCAGTTTGGGACAGGGGGCAAAAGCTTTCTTT. It specifies CASSLGQGAKAFF.

V and J are TRBV6-4 and TRBJ1-1; 12 nucleotides agree with TRBD1. CDR1 and CDR2 from the germline V gene are MRHNA and SNTAGT. Losses at the gene ends were 6 bases for V and 4 bases for J; bases not matched to a gene: 9. This CDR3 region has 16 residues. CDR3 nucleotide sequence: TGTGCCAGCAGCCCCGGGACAGGGGGCCGGGGCACTGAAGCTTTCTTT. It encodes CASSPGTGGRGTEAFF.

The V call is TRBV12-3 or TRBV12-4, the J call TRBJ1-5; D is unclear. The CDR3 is 13 residues long. Trimming took 3 bases from V and 10 from J, leaving 13 bases between them. The chain's CDR3 is CASSFTASLPQHF. CDR3 sequence (DNA): TGTGCCAGCAGTTTTACCGCTTCCCTACCCCAGCATTTT.

CDR3 region: CASSLGGYYNEQFF. The CDR3, as DNA: TGCGCCAGCAGCTTGGGCGGCTATTACAATGAGCAGTTCTTC. This chain joins TRBV5-1 and TRBJ2-1, with no clear D. Trimming cost V 0 bases and J 4 bases, with 8 bases left between them. The CDR3 has 14 amino acids. Germline V lookup: CDR1 SGHRS, CDR2 YFSETQ.